This T cell receptor (beta chain) was documented in a study of T cell responses to AZD1222 COVID-19 vaccine. This clone was detected once. Its antigen is unidentified. Study observations and caveats: Along spike, vaccine-associated CD4 TCRs were found throughout, with dominance at 160-218 and 743-854.

The method was immunoSEQ multiplex PCR; TCRdb's version includes in-frame clones alone and lacks a portion of them. This table has under 200,000 clones, 88% appearing once. Germline V gives CDR1 SGHNT, CDR2 YYREEE (reference sequence). This CDR3 is built from 20 residues. V lost 4 bases to trimming and J lost 4 bases; unmatched junction nucleotides: 25. The rearrangement uses TRBV5-4 and TRBJ1-2; 7 bases are shared with TRBD1. The source is an adult who received the AZD1222 COVID-19 vaccine. The sample here was peripheral blood, taken 28 days after the second AZD1222 dose. CDR3 in amino acids: CASSPQTGLEAASGRYGYTF. CDR3 nucleotide sequence: TGTGCCAGCAGCCCACAGACAGGGCTCGAAGCCGCTAGCGGACGCTATGGCTACACCTTC.